This passage covers 5 T cell receptor beta chains from one sample sequenced in a study of early T cells in non-severe SARS-CoV-2 infection. TCRdb used MiXCR to reprocess the 5' RACE reads, holding one entry per CDR3 protein. Among more than 60,000 distinct CDR3 sequences listed, just under 5% were seen once. The sequenced sample consisted of whole blood. The receptors shown here come from an adult who was a healthcare worker with PCR-confirmed SARS-CoV-2 infection or an uninfected control (not recorded which).

At least ten counts were recorded for this clonotype. The chain combines TRBV9 with TRBJ2-3; D may be TRBD2 (5 bases). This CDR3 is built from 16 residues. Germline CDR1 SGDLS, CDR2 YYNGEE. Between the trimmed V and J ends, which lost 0 bases and 2 bases, there was a span of 13 bases. The CDR3 is CASSVGGQPDTDTQYF. The CDR3 nucleotides read TGTGCCAGCAGCGTAGGAGGGCAGCCGGACACAGATACGCAGTATTTT. Full variable domain (outside the CDR3, taken from reference TRBV9 and TRBJ2-3): DSGVTQTPKHLITATGQRVTLRCSPRSGDLSVYWYQQSLDQGLQFLIQYYNGEERAKGNILERFSAQQFPDLHSELNLSSLELGDSALYFCASSVGGQPDTDTQYFGPGTRLTVL.

Many counts were recorded for this clonotype. The DNA of the CDR3 is TGTGCCAGCAGCCGAGGACTAGCGGGGGACAATGAGCAGTTCTTC. This gives the protein CASSRGLAGDNEQFF. This rearrangement joins TRBV3-1 to TRBJ2-1; the match to TRBD2 covers 13 bases. This CDR3 has 15 residues. Unmatched junction bases numbered 2, after V lost 4 bases and J lost 5 bases. CDR1 and CDR2 (germline): LGHDT, YNNKEL (reference sequence).

This clonotype is termed medium-sized. The V call is TRBV10-3, the J call TRBJ2-3; the D gene is possibly TRBD2 (5 bases). This CDR3 comprises 11 residues. The germline V gene encodes CDR1 ENHRY and CDR2 SYGVKD. Trimming stripped 7 bases from V and 6 bases from J, with 8 bases between. The CDR3 loop is CAIIIADTQYF. CDR3 coding DNA: TGTGCCATCATCATAGCGGATACGCAGTATTTT.

Regarding this clonotype: A read error is possible here, since a much larger clone lies one base away. The rearrangement uses TRBV4-2 and TRBJ2-7, with 10 bases matching TRBD2. Trimming removed 1 base from V and 0 bases from J; junction bases left unmatched: 3. This CDR3 has 16 residues. The V gene's germline CDR1 is LGHNA and CDR2 YNFKEQ. The CDR3 sequence is CASSQARTSGSYEQYF. DNA of the CDR3: TGTGCCAGCAGCCAAGCCCGGACTAGCGGCTCCTACGAGCAGTACTTC.

This clonotype came up many times. The genes are TRBV10-3 and TRBJ2-1; tentatively, D is TRBD2 (5 bases). V gave up 4 bases and J gave up 6 bases, with 16 bases separating them. The CDR3 consists of 15 residues. Germline V lookup: CDR1 ENHRY, CDR2 SYGVKD. CDR3 in DNA: TGTGCCATCAGTGTAGGACTGGCAGAGATCAATGAGCAGTTCTTC. As protein: CAISVGLAEINEQFF.